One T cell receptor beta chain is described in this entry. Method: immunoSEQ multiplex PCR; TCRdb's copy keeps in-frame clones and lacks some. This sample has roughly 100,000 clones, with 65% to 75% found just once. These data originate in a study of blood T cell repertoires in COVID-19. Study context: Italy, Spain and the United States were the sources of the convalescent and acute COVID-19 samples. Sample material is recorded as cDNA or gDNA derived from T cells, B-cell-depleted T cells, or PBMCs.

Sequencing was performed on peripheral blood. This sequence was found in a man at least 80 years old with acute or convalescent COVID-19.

CDR3 bases: TGTGCCACCAGTGAGCCAGGGAGGGATGAGCAGTTCTTC. Translating it yields CATSEPGRDEQFF. The V gene is TRBV24-1, the J gene TRBJ2-1; TRBD2 agrees at 7 bases. Trimming removed 4 bases from V and 8 bases from J; junction bases left unmatched: 4. Germline values: CDR1 KGHDR, CDR2 SFDVKD. The CDR3 loop spans 13 amino acids.